This T cell receptor (beta chain) was found in a study of OX40 agonist ivuxolimab in advanced cancers. The overall study: An agonistic human IgG2 monoclonal antibody against OX40 (CD134) was given. At 0.01 to 10 mg/kg, ivuxolimab was administered intravenously to patients every 2 weeks. Partial response was recorded in three patients: one hepatocellular carcinoma and two cutaneous melanoma cases. Findings and caveats of the study: Both CD4+ and CD8+ T cell populations in blood had undergone clonal expansion by week 6 at 0.1 to 3.0 mg/kg.

As regards this clone: Its antigen is as yet unknown.

Assay: immunoSEQ multiplex PCR; the TCRdb copy retains only in-frame clones and omits some. The table shows tens of thousands of clones, with around four fifths occurring only once. The receptor was derived from an adult with an advanced solid tumor such as melanoma, head and neck, liver or kidney cancer. The sequencing here drew on CD4+ or CD8+ T cells sorted from blood, taken in a trial of the OX40 agonist ivuxolimab.

The CDR3: CASSEAWQPQHF. The CDR3 nucleotides read TGTGCCAGCAGTGAAGCGTGGCAGCCCCAGCATTTT. The rearrangement joins TRBV6-1 to TRBJ1-5; D not resolved. V was cut by 0 bases and J by 7 bases, with 4 bases left in between. CDR3 length: 12 residues. Per the germline V gene, CDR1 is MNHNS and CDR2 is SASEGT.